The present T cell receptor beta chain was sequenced within a study of CD8 T cells in ankylosing spondylitis. The CDR3 covers 12 residues. The V segment lost 5 bases and the J segment 7 bases; nucleotides outside the gene matches: 6. Germline V gene sequence: CDR1 DFQATT, CDR2 SNEGSKA (reference sequence). The study, taken as a whole, reports: A subset of motif variants has previously been described in the synovial fluid and blood of reactive arthritis. Relatively scarce in peripheral blood, disease-linked clones were CD8+.

TCRdb ran MiXCR on the 5' RACE reads and lists one entry per CDR3 protein. The table has roughly 180,000 distinct CDR3 sequences, 9.8% seen once; the top ten hold about 14%. This clonotype appeared a few times. Its antigen remains unidentified. The receptor's source is a female donor with ankylosing spondylitis or in good health (not recorded which). The V gene is TRBV20-1, the J gene TRBJ2-7; 9 positions match TRBD2. The sample taken for sequencing was blood, either unsorted or a sorted T cell fraction (not recorded which). CDR3 bases: TGCAGTGCTCTAATTAGCGGGAGAGAGCAGTACTTC. It is translated as CSALISGREQYF.